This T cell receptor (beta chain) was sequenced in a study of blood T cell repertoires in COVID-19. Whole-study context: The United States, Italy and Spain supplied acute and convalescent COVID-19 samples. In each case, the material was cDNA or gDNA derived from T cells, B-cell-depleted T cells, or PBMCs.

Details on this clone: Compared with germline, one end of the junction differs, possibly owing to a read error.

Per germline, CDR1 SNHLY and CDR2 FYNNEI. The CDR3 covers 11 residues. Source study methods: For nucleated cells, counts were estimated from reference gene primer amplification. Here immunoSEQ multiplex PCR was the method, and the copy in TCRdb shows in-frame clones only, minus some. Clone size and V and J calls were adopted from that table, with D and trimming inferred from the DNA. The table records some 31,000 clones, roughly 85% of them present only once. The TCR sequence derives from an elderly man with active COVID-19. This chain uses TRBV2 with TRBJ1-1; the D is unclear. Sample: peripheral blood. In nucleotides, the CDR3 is TGTGCCAGCAGAGCCACAGAGTTGAGTGCCTTT. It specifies CASRATELSAF.